The 15 T cell receptor beta chains listed next were all sequenced from one sample in a study of T cell repertoires in cytomegalovirus infection. TCRdb analysed the reads with MiXCR anew, one entry per CDR3 protein. The sample lists around 71,000 distinct CDR3 sequences, around 40% seen once, with approximately 95% in the top ten. Their antigen targets remain unknown. The sequences come from CD8+ T cells from cultured PBMCs, collected from culture after CMV antigen stimulation. Receptor source: a human donor in good health (CMV status not recorded). Some clones in this sample may be carry-over from other donors' samples.

The V and J genes are TRBV7-2 and TRBJ2-5; D might be TRBD1 or TRBD2, each matching 5 bases. CDR3 length equals 19 residues. Germline loops: CDR1 SGHTA, CDR2 FQGNSA. The V end was cut by 5 bases, the J end by 2 bases, with 27 bases between. The CDR3 nucleotides are TGTGCCAGCAGCCCAACTGACCTCCCCGGGGCAGGGTGGCAAGAGACCCAGTACTTC. This gives the protein CASSPTDLPGAGWQETQYF.

This clonotype was seen a few times. The chain is built from TRBV27 and TRBJ1-1; D is undetermined. Germline V gene data show CDR1 as MNHEY and CDR2 as SMNVEV (reference sequence). CDR3 length equals 14 residues. V lost 5 bases to trimming and J lost 5 bases, with 15 bases between them. CDR3 in DNA: TGTGCCAGCAGTCCCGACCCTATCCGTACTGAAGCTTTCTTT. This encodes CASSPDPIRTEAFF.

The CDR3 bases are TGTGCCATCAGCTCCTGGGGGGGCAGCTCTGGAAACACCATATATTTT. Translating gives CAISSWGGSSGNTIYF. The chain is built from TRBV10-3 and TRBJ1-3; tentatively, D is TRBD1 (6 bases). Germline V gives CDR1 ENHRY, CDR2 SYGVKD. The CDR3 is made up of 16 amino acids. The ends were cut back, 6 bases at V and 0 bases at J, with 15 bases in the middle.

The CDR3 nucleotides read TGTGCCAGCAACCACGACGAGGACTACAACACAGATACGCAGTATTTT. It yields the protein CASNHDEDYNTDTQYF. The gene calls are TRBV5-4 and TRBJ2-3, with D perhaps matching TRBD2 (6 bases). V was shortened by 6 bases and J by 2 bases, with 19 bases between the two germline ends. Germline assignment: CDR1 SGHNT and CDR2 YYREEE (reference sequence). This CDR3 contains 16 residues.

There are a few counts of this clonotype. This sequence joins TRBV7-6 and TRBJ1-1, with D possibly being TRBD1 (6 bases). The CDR3 is made up of 14 amino acids. Germline CDR1 and CDR2: SGHVS and FNYEAQ. Trimming pared 4 bases from V and 2 bases from J, leaving 11 bases between. The CDR3, as DNA: TGTGCCAGCAGCTCCTGGACAGCCAACACTGAAGCTTTCTTT. This translates into CASSSWTANTEAFF.

This clonotype has more than one count but fewer than ten. The V call is TRBV4-2, the J call TRBJ2-5; D is possibly TRBD2 (6 bases). Per germline, CDR1 LGHNA and CDR2 YNFKEQ. Trimming shortened V by 0 bases and J by 4 bases, and 24 bases separated the two germline ends. This CDR3 has 19 residues. For the CDR3, the DNA is TGTGCCAGCAGCCAAGATCCGGGACTTAGAACTCTTTGGGGAGAGACCCAGTACTTC. Protein sequence: CASSQDPGLRTLWGETQYF.

This clonotype was counted between two and nine times. The V call is TRBV4-1, the J call TRBJ2-1; D remains ambiguous. Trimming cost V 4 bases and J 0 bases, with 7 bases left between them. The CDR3 length is 14 residues. Germline CDR1 MGHRA, CDR2 YSYEKL. This CDR3 reads CASSRGGSYNEQFF. CDR3 bases: TGCGCCAGCAGCCGGGGTGGCTCCTACAATGAGCAGTTCTTC.

Ten or more counts support this clonotype. This chain links TRBV7-2 with TRBJ2-3, with 10 nucleotides matching TRBD2. Unmatched junction bases numbered 7, after V lost 1 base and J lost 0 bases. Germline lookup yields CDR1 SGHTA and CDR2 FQGNSA. The CDR3 sequence is 18 residues long. The CDR3 coding sequence is TGTGCCAGCAGCTTAGGGCTAGCGGGGGCCGCGAGCACAGATACGCAGTATTTT. Amino acids: CASSLGLAGAASTDTQYF.

This clonotype was seen ten or more times. The chain carries TRBV7-9 and TRBJ1-5, with 7 bases matching TRBD1. This CDR3 has 14 residues. Germline CDR1 SEHNR, CDR2 FQNEAQ (reference sequence). V was clipped by 5 bases and J by 5 bases; unmatched bases: 6. DNA of the CDR3: TGTGCCAGCAGCCCTGGGACAGCTGATCAGCCCCAGCATTTT. Amino acids: CASSPGTADQPQHF.

The chain carries TRBV6-8 and TRBJ2-1; 7 nucleotides align to TRBD2. CDR3 size: 15 residues. Germline V gene lookup returns CDR1 MNHGY and CDR2 SAAAGT. J was trimmed by 2 bases and V by 6 bases; bases with no gene match: 7. The CDR3: CASSLSGEPYNEQFF. The CDR3 coding sequence is TGTGCCAGCAGCCTCAGCGGGGAGCCCTACAATGAGCAGTTCTTC.

There are many counts of this clonotype. This chain joins TRBV4-1 and TRBJ1-3; the D is unclear. V lost 1 base and J 2 bases, leaving 9 bases between the germline ends. Germline V gene data show CDR1 as MGHRA and CDR2 as YSYEKL. The CDR3 loop spans 15 amino acids. The CDR3 DNA reads as TGCGCCAGCAGCCAAGCTTACACTGCTGGAAACACCATATATTTT. Protein product: CASSQAYTAGNTIYF.

This clonotype was observed a handful of times. The chain joins TRBV7-8 to TRBJ1-1; tentative D call: TRBD1 (5 bases). The CDR3 is 17 amino acids. V was shortened by 1 base and J by 3 bases, with 18 bases between the two germline ends. Looked up from germline, CDR1 is SGHVS and CDR2 is FQNEAQ. The CDR3 DNA follows: TGTGCCAGCAGCTTAGATCGGGCAGGGCCCCTGTACACTGAAGCTTTCTTT. Translating it yields CASSLDRAGPLYTEAFF.

The rearrangement joins TRBV20-1 to TRBJ2-5, with TRBD2 matching over 8 bases. Looked up from germline, CDR1 is DFQATT and CDR2 is SNEGSKA (reference sequence). CDR3 length: 15 residues. Germline trimming cut 6 bases from V and 1 base from J; bases unmatched to any gene: 10. The CDR3 DNA reads as TGCAGTGCCACCACCGGACTAGCAATCCAAGAGACCCAGTACTTC. This codes for CSATTGLAIQETQYF.

This clonotype was observed a handful of times. V and J are TRBV19 and TRBJ2-1; D may be TRBD1 (6 bases). This CDR3 contains 16 residues. Trimming stripped 3 bases from V and 0 bases from J, with 12 bases between. Germline V gene data show CDR1 as LNHDA and CDR2 as SQIVND (reference sequence). The CDR3 protein is CASSISGASSYNEQFF. The CDR3 DNA follows: TGTGCCAGTAGTATTTCAGGGGCGAGCTCCTACAATGAGCAGTTCTTC. The complete variable domain, with remaining parts taken from reference TRBV19 and TRBJ2-1, reads DGGITQSPKYLFRKEGQNVTLSCEQNLNHDAMYWYRQDPGQGLRLIYYSQIVNDFQKGDIAEGYSVSREKKESFPLTVTSAQKNPTAFYLCASSISGASSYNEQFFGPGTRLTVL.

The rearrangement joins TRBV4-1 to TRBJ2-7, with D maybe TRBD1 (6 bases). The germline V and J ends were trimmed by 3 bases and 4 bases, with 7 bases remaining between them. The CDR3 is 12 residues long. Germline V CDR1 and CDR2: MGHRA, YSYEKL. In DNA form, the CDR3 reads TGCGCCAGCAGCCAGACAGGTTACGAGCAGTACTTC. Translation: CASSQTGYEQYF.